The rows below give T cell receptor beta chains drawn from one sample of a study of identical twins. TCRdb called the 5' RACE reads again in MiXCR, with one record for every CDR3 protein. Seen here are 500,000 or so distinct CDR3 sequences, approximately 15% observed once, and the top ten hold about 0.54%. These same records also appear under a second study, on yellow fever vaccine responses in identical twins.

The sample comprised CD4+ T cells sorted from blood. The receptors stem from a woman in her late teens or twenties in good health. CDR3s include the opening cysteine and the closing phenylalanine or tryptophan. D genes are given only for firm matches. Clone sizes are given selectively: once, few, many, or a class where the clone is expanded.

J	D	size	length	V	CDR3	DNA
TRBJ1-1	NA	few	19	TRBV15	CATSRVITVMGDRDTEAFF	TGTGCCACCAGCAGAGTTATCACTGTCATGGGAGATAGAGACACTGAAGCTTTCTTT
TRBJ2-7	TRBD2	few	16	TRBV4-2	CASSQEKASGSYEQYF	TGTGCCAGCAGCCAAGAGAAGGCTAGCGGGAGTTACGAGCAGTACTTC
TRBJ2-3	TRBD2	NA	17	TRBV7-8	CASRSSWTSGGRDTQYF	TGTGCCAGCAGATCATCATGGACTAGCGGGGGCCGGGATACGCAGTATTTT
TRBJ2-1	TRBD1	NA	17	TRBV7-9	CASSLGKTGSSYNEQFF	TGTGCCAGCAGCTTAGGAAAGACAGGGAGCTCCTACAATGAGCAGTTCTTC
TRBJ1-5	NA	few	14	TRBV7-9	CASSLGDINQPQHF	TGTGCCAGCAGCTTAGGGGACATAAATCAGCCCCAGCATTTT
TRBJ1-2	NA	few	14	TRBV6-2/TRBV6-3	CASSYSSGAYGYTF	TGTGCCAGCAGTTACTCGTCCGGGGCCTATGGCTACACCTTC
TRBJ1-3	NA	many	14	TRBV12-3/TRBV12-4	CASSPTSSGNTIYF	TGTGCCAGCAGCCCGACCAGCTCTGGAAACACCATATATTTT
TRBJ2-3	TRBD2	few	18	TRBV11-2	CASSSRLAGGPGTDTQYF	TGTGCCAGCAGCTCTCGACTAGCGGGAGGCCCGGGGACAGATACGCAGTATTTT
TRBJ2-1	TRBD2	once	17	TRBV19	CASGQAVQLAGGGEQFF	TGTGCCAGTGGGCAGGCAGTGCAACTAGCGGGAGGTGGTGAGCAGTTCTTC
TRBJ2-7	NA	NA	15	TRBV28	CASSQPLDTSYEQYF	TGTGCCAGCAGCCAGCCTCTGGACACATCCTACGAGCAGTACTTC
TRBJ2-2	NA	NA	14	TRBV20-1	CSATGSQRAGELFF	TGCAGTGCTACCGGTTCACAGCGGGCCGGGGAGCTGTTTTTT
TRBJ2-3	NA	few	16	TRBV3-1	CASSQDGAGNADTQYF	TGTGCCAGCAGCCAAGACGGTGCGGGGAATGCGGATACGCAGTATTTT
TRBJ2-7	NA	few	14	TRBV5-1	CASSLGRLSYEQYF	TGCGCCAGCAGCTTGGGGAGACTGTCCTACGAGCAGTACTTC
TRBJ2-7	TRBD2	few	14	TRBV2	CASRLAGISYEQYF	TGTGCCAGTCGTCTAGCGGGAATCTCCTACGAGCAGTACTTC
TRBJ1-5	NA	NA	14	TRBV28	CASSEWDQVEPQHF	TGTGCCAGCAGTGAATGGGACCAAGTGGAGCCCCAGCATTTT
TRBJ2-5	NA	few	15	TRBV7-9	CASSPWVGETETQYF	TGTGCCAGCAGCCCCTGGGTAGGGGAGACAGAGACCCAGTACTTC
TRBJ2-1	NA	few	13	TRBV7-8	CASSLGGPSEQFF	TGTGCCAGCAGCTTAGGAGGTCCTAGTGAGCAGTTCTTC
TRBJ2-4	TRBD2	NA	19	TRBV27	CASSQRTSGGRSAKNIQYF	TGTGCCAGCAGTCAACGGACTAGCGGGGGGCGCTCAGCCAAAAACATTCAGTACTTC
TRBJ2-7	TRBD1	few	15	TRBV29-1	CSVGATGTGPYEQYF	TGCAGCGTTGGAGCTACCGGGACAGGACCCTACGAGCAGTACTTC
TRBJ2-5	NA	NA	13	TRBV29-1	CSVAVAGGETQYF	TGCAGCGTTGCGGTGGCAGGGGGGGAGACCCAGTACTTC
TRBJ2-5	TRBD2	many	13	TRBV20-1	CSAPTSGQETQYF	TGCAGTGCTCCGACTAGCGGCCAAGAGACCCAGTACTTC
TRBJ2-6	NA	NA	18	TRBV5-1	CASSLTPATSSGANVLTF	TGCGCCAGCAGCCTCACCCCCGCAACAAGCTCTGGGGCCAACGTCCTGACTTTC
TRBJ2-5	TRBD1	many	15	TRBV7-2	CASTVRTGPQETQYF	TGTGCCAGCACCGTAAGGACAGGGCCTCAAGAGACCCAGTACTTC
TRBJ2-2	NA	NA	13	TRBV7-2	CASSATTTGELFF	TGTGCCAGCAGCGCTACAACTACCGGGGAGCTGTTTTTT
TRBJ2-3	TRBD2	few	14	TRBV12-3/TRBV12-4	CASTKLAGRDTQYF	TGTGCCAGCACGAAGCTAGCGGGCAGAGATACGCAGTATTTT
TRBJ2-1	TRBD1	NA	17	TRBV7-9	CASSSTQGVNSRNEQFF	TGTGCCAGCAGCTCAACGCAGGGGGTTAATTCTAGAAATGAGCAGTTCTTC
TRBJ2-2	TRBD2	NA	15	TRBV15	CATRTSGGQTGELFF	TGTGCCACCAGGACTAGCGGGGGGCAGACCGGGGAGCTGTTTTTT
TRBJ1-5	NA	few	17	TRBV27	CASSLSAGVVGNQPQHF	TGTGCCAGCAGTTTATCGGCAGGGGTAGTGGGCAATCAGCCCCAGCATTTT
TRBJ2-2	NA	many	14	TRBV24-1	CATSDTDTTGELFF	TGTGCCACCAGTGATACAGACACCACCGGGGAGCTGTTTTTT
TRBJ1-1	NA	few	15	TRBV29-1	CSVEGPRGARTEAFF	TGCAGCGTTGAAGGTCCAAGGGGCGCGAGAACTGAAGCTTTCTTT
TRBJ2-4	NA	NA	13	TRBV7-2	CASSLNLENIQYF	TGTGCCAGCAGCTTAAACCTAGAAAACATTCAGTACTTC
TRBJ2-6	TRBD1	NA	18	TRBV3-1	CASSHSGTGGSGANVLTF	TGTGCCAGCAGCCACTCCGGGACAGGGGGCTCTGGGGCCAACGTCCTGACTTTC
TRBJ1-1	NA	few	14	TRBV19	CASIPNVENTEAFF	TGTGCCAGTATCCCAAACGTGGAGAACACTGAAGCTTTCTTT
TRBJ1-5	NA	NA	15	TRBV12-3/TRBV12-4	CASSSAGGGNQPQHF	TGTGCCAGCAGTTCCGCAGGCGGTGGCAATCAGCCCCAGCATTTT
TRBJ2-3	NA	NA	15	TRBV7-3	CASSLRASGTDTQYF	TGTGCCAGCAGCTTAAGGGCTAGTGGTACAGATACGCAGTATTTT
TRBJ2-7	NA	few	15	TRBV2	CASSVDRLGTYEQYF	TGTGCCAGCAGTGTTGACAGGTTGGGAACCTACGAGCAGTACTTC